The present T cell receptor (beta chain) was sequenced within a study of human T cells and chemical hapten exposure. At the level of the study: Alopecia universalis, totalis or areata was present in patients who were mostly female.

Via MiXCR, TCRdb re-called the RACE reads, giving one row per CDR3 protein. The top ten clones hold approximately 1.4% of a sample with fewer than 85,000 distinct CDR3 sequences, approximately 10% of them seen once. Trimming at V came to 3 bases and at J to 3 bases, leaving 11 bases not matched to a gene. The CDR3 has 16 residues. Germline V gene data show CDR1 as MNHEY and CDR2 as SVGEGT. Described time point: patch test 2, 6 weeks after DPC sensitization. Treatment described: therapeutic diphenylcyclopropenone sensitization with weekly scalp DPC. Ahead of each patch test application, blood was drawn. This clonotype was detected a few times.

The TCR comes from a man in his late teens or twenties with alopecia areata. Some clones in this sample may be carry-over from other donors' samples. The chain is built from TRBV6-2 or TRBV6-3 and TRBJ2-7, with 7 positions matching TRBD2. The input for sequencing was whole blood, taken in connection with sensitization to the hapten diphenylcyclopropenone (DPC). CDR3 protein: CASSYRPAGPLYEQYF. The CDR3 region has the DNA TGTGCCAGCAGTTATCGTCCAGCGGGACCACTCTACGAGCAGTACTTC.